A selection of T cell receptor beta chains follows, all from one sample in a study of beta chain features in type 1 diabetes. Generated by immunoSEQ multiplex PCR, the TCRdb table keeps only in-frame clones and is missing some. This table holds 150,000 to 180,000 clones, around 8.5% found once. Source material: central memory CD4+ T cells from blood. These receptors were obtained from a man aged 18-30 years in good health. The CDR3 runs from the conserved cysteine through the conserved F or W. Fields, in order: D gene, clone size, J gene, V gene, CDR3 DNA, CDR3 protein. A D gene is named only where the DNA matches it firmly. The size field is filled for only some rows; it gives once, few, many or a size class.

NA | few | TRBJ2-1 | TRBV5-1 | TGCGCCAGCACCCGTGGGAGAGGGGGTGAGCAGTTCTTC | CASTRGRGGEQFF
TRBD1 | few | TRBJ2-7 | TRBV19 | TGTGCCAGTAGTATTAGGTCCGGGACAGGGGATTACGAGCAGTACTTC | CASSIRSGTGDYEQYF
TRBD2 | NA | TRBJ2-5 | TRBV4-2 | TGTGCCAGCAGCCAAGAGGAGCGGGGGGGGGAGACCCAGTACTTC | CASSQEERGGETQYF
TRBD1 | few | TRBJ2-7 | TRBV18 | TGTGCCAGCTCACCATCCCGGGACAGCTACGAGCAGTACTTC | CASSPSRDSYEQYF
TRBD2 | many | TRBJ2-1 | TRBV6-4 | TGTGCCAGCAGTGTCGGGACTAGCGGTCACAATGAGCAGTTCTTC | CASSVGTSGHNEQFF
NA | few | TRBJ2-7 | TRBV10-3 | TGTGCCATCAGTGAGGGCGTTCGGGGGTTGGACGAGCAGTACTTC | CAISEGVRGLDEQYF
NA | few | TRBJ1-1 | TRBV30 | TGTGCCTGGAGTGGAGTGTCTTGGGCCGAAGCTTTCTTT | CAWSGVSWAEAFF
TRBD1 | few | TRBJ1-1 | TRBV6-5 | TGTGCCAGCATAAACCGGGACAGGGCTATTGCTTTCTTT | CASINRDRAIAFF
NA | NA | TRBJ1-1 | TRBV7-9 | TGTGCCAGCAGCACACCCTCAGTTGAAGCTTTCTTT | CASSTPSVEAFF
TRBD1 | NA | TRBJ2-2 | TRBV5-1 | TGCGCCAGCAGCCTCGTGGGGACAGGGAACACCGGGGAGCTGTTTTTT | CASSLVGTGNTGELFF
NA | NA | TRBJ2-7 | TRBV6-6 | TGTGCCAGCAGTCACACTACGCAGTACTTC | CASSHTTQYF
TRBD1 | many | TRBJ2-4 | TRBV5-6 | TGTGCCAGCAGCCCGGATAGACAGGGGACAAACATTCAGTACTTC | CASSPDRQGTNIQYF
NA | many | TRBJ2-3 | TRBV9 | TGTGCCAGCAGCGGGTACCGGGAACCTATCGCGGATACGCAGTATTTT | CASSGYREPIADTQYF
TRBD1 | few | TRBJ1-1 | TRBV18 | TGTGCCAGCTCACGGGACAGCAAAAACACTGAAGCTTTCTTT | CASSRDSKNTEAFF
NA | NA | TRBJ2-1 | TRBV6-5 | TGTGCCAGCAGTTACTTTCGGGGAGAGACCTACAATGAGCAGTTCTTC | CASSYFRGETYNEQFF
TRBD2 | few | TRBJ2-5 | TRBV9 | TGTGCCAGCAGCGACCGACTAGCCGGGGAGACCCAGTACTTC | CASSDRLAGETQYF
TRBD2 | few | TRBJ2-3 | TRBV4-3 | TGCGCCAGCAGCGGGTCGGGACTACTCTCCCCAGATACGCAGTATTTT | CASSGSGLLSPDTQYF
NA | NA | TRBJ1-4 | TRBV5-4 | TGTGCCAGCAGCTCCCCTTTAAGCAAGCCTGAAAAACTGTTTTTT | CASSSPLSKPEKLFF
NA | many | TRBJ1-5 | TRBV30 | TGTGCCTGGAGTCCGAGACAGTTTTATCAGCCCCAGCATTTT | CAWSPRQFYQPQHF
NA | NA | TRBJ2-2 | TRBV18 | TGTGCCAGCTCACCCTCAGCTAGCGTGGGGGTACACCCCTCTGAGCTGTTTTTT | CASSPSASVGVHPSELFF
NA | few | TRBJ1-1 | TRBV2 | TGTGCCAGCAGTGAAGAGGGCAGGGGCACTGAAGCTTTCTTT | CASSEEGRGTEAFF
TRBD1 | NA | TRBJ1-5 | TRBV6-5 | TGTGCCAGCAGTGTGACAGGGGGTCCTCTTCAGCCCCAGCATTTT | CASSVTGGPLQPQHF
NA | NA | TRBJ1-1 | TRBV6-6 | TGTGCCAGCAGTTACATCTGGGGAGCCGTGAACACTGAAGCTTTCTTT | CASSYIWGAVNTEAFF
TRBD2 | few | TRBJ2-3 | TRBV7-3 | TGTGCCAGCAGCTTAAGACTAGCGGGAGAGACAGATACGCAGTATTTT | CASSLRLAGETDTQYF
NA | few | TRBJ1-2 | TRBV20-1 | TGCAGTGTTTCCCGGGTGGGTGGCTACACCTTC | CSVSRVGGYTF
TRBD1 | many | TRBJ2-7 | TRBV29-1 | TGCAGCGTTATACCGGGACAGAACTACGAGCAGTACTTC | CSVIPGQNYEQYF
NA | many | TRBJ2-1 | TRBV29-1 | TGCAGCGGGGGGGACGACAATGAGCAGTTCTTC | CSGGDDNEQFF
TRBD2 | many | TRBJ2-7 | TRBV10-3 | TGTGCCATCGGACGGACTAGCGTCTCCGACGAGCAGTACTTC | CAIGRTSVSDEQYF
TRBD1 | NA | TRBJ1-2 | TRBV29-1 | TGCAGCGTTAACGCCGGCTCAGGGGGCACCTTC | CSVNAGSGGTF
TRBD1 | many | TRBJ1-2 | TRBV18 | TGTGCCAGCTCACCAGACCCCGGGACAGGGGGCGCCTATGGCTACACCTTC | CASSPDPGTGGAYGYTF
TRBD1 | few | TRBJ1-4 | TRBV7-9 | TGTGCCAGCAGCCGTCGGACAGGGGGTGCTGAAAAACTGTTTTTT | CASSRRTGGAEKLFF
TRBD2 | NA | TRBJ2-1 | TRBV7-2 | TGTGCCAGCATCAGAAGCGGGGGCCAATCCTACAATGAGCAGTTCTTC | CASIRSGGQSYNEQFF
NA | few | TRBJ2-7 | TRBV21-1 | TGTGCCAGCAGCCCCCGAGGGCTAGCGGGAAGCCCCTACTACGAGCAGTACTTC | CASSPRGLAGSPYYEQYF
NA | NA | TRBJ1-5 | TRBV7-2 | TGTGCCAGCAGCTTCTCGTCGAGGGGGAGCAATCAGCCCCAGCATTTT | CASSFSSRGSNQPQHF
TRBD1 | NA | TRBJ1-2 | TRBV4-3 | TGCGCCAGCAGCCAGCAATTCGACAGGGTGGGAGGCTACACCTTC | CASSQQFDRVGGYTF
NA | few | TRBJ1-5 | TRBV27 | TGTGCCAGCAGTTTTCGCCACAGTCGCAATCAGCCCCAGCATTTT | CASSFRHSRNQPQHF
TRBD1 | NA | TRBJ2-5 | TRBV10-3 | TGTGCCATCAGAGGACAGGGCGGCCACCAAGAGACCCAGTACTTC | CAIRGQGGHQETQYF
NA | NA | TRBJ2-5 | TRBV28 | TGTGCCAGCAGTGACAGGACCGAAGAGACCCAGTACTTC | CASSDRTEETQYF
NA | many | TRBJ2-1 | TRBV28 | TGTGCCAGCCGGTTCGCCTACAATGAGCAGTTCTTC | CASRFAYNEQFF
NA | few | TRBJ2-1 | TRBV27 | TGTGCCAGCAGTTTGTATGGTCAGCCCGGGAATGAGCAGTTCTTC | CASSLYGQPGNEQFF
TRBD1 | few | TRBJ1-2 | TRBV6-6 | TGTGCCAGCAGTTACGGTCGACAGGGCGATGGCTACACCTTC | CASSYGRQGDGYTF
TRBD1 | few | TRBJ2-1 | TRBV7-2 | TGTGCCAGCAGCTTAGACGGGCCTTTGGGGACAGGGTTCGACAATGAGCAGTTCTTC | CASSLDGPLGTGFDNEQFF
TRBD1 | many | TRBJ2-6 | TRBV29-1 | TGCAGCGCTGAGGGACAGGGCGCTCCTGGGGCCAACGTCCTGACTTTC | CSAEGQGAPGANVLTF
TRBD1 | many | TRBJ1-2 | TRBV28 | TGTGCCAGCAGTCCGACAGGGGCCGGAGCTAACTATGGCTACACCTTC | CASSPTGAGANYGYTF
NA | many | TRBJ2-4 | TRBV11-2 | TGTGCCAGCAGCTTAGGCAGGGGAACCAAAAACATTCAGTACTTC | CASSLGRGTKNIQYF
NA | NA | TRBJ2-1 | TRBV9 | TGTGCCAGCAGCGTGGTACCTCAGGGAAACAATGAGCAGTTCTTC | CASSVVPQGNNEQFF
NA | NA | TRBJ2-5 | TRBV5-1 | TGCGCCAGCACCACCCAATTCCCAGGGGAAGGGACCCAGTACTTC | CASTTQFPGEGTQYF
TRBD2 | few | TRBJ2-2 | TRBV4-3 | TGCGCCAGCAGCCGGCACCTGACTAGCGGGGGGGGCAACACCGGGGAGCTGTTTTTT | CASSRHLTSGGGNTGELFF
NA | many | TRBJ1-2 | TRBV5-1 | TGCGCCAGCGGGCAGGGGAATGGCTACACCTTC | CASGQGNGYTF
NA | many | TRBJ2-6 | TRBV29-1 | TGCAGCGTTGCTCCCTCTGGGGCCAACGTCCTGACTTTC | CSVAPSGANVLTF
TRBD2 | NA | TRBJ2-7 | TRBV6-5 | TGTGCCAGCACCGGGACTAGCGGATCCTACGAGCAGTACTTC | CASTGTSGSYEQYF
TRBD1 | few | TRBJ2-7 | TRBV2 | TGTGCCAGCAGCGACCCCGGGACAGCGACCTACGAGCAGTACTTC | CASSDPGTATYEQYF
TRBD1 | few | TRBJ2-3 | TRBV6-6 | TGTGCCAGCAGCAGCCGGGACAGGGCAGATACGCAGTATTTT | CASSSRDRADTQYF
NA | many | TRBJ2-3 | TRBV18 | TGTGCCAGCTCACCCGGACAAGTAACAGATACGCAGTATTTT | CASSPGQVTDTQYF
NA | few | TRBJ1-2 | TRBV5-1 | TGCGCCAGCAGTTCGGAGGGACTCGGCTATGGCTACACCTTC | CASSSEGLGYGYTF
NA | many | TRBJ1-5 | TRBV30 | TGTGCCTGGAGCGATTTGCTGGCCCCAGAAGGCAATCAGCCCCAGCATTTT | CAWSDLLAPEGNQPQHF
TRBD2 | few | TRBJ2-7 | TRBV19 | TGTGCCAGTAGTTCCCAAGCGGGGGGGCTATCCTACGAGCAGTACTTC | CASSSQAGGLSYEQYF
NA | few | TRBJ2-5 | TRBV9 | TGTGCCAGCAGCGTTAGTCAGTGGGCAGAGACCCAGTACTTC | CASSVSQWAETQYF
NA | NA | TRBJ2-7 | TRBV19 | TGTGCCAGTGGCGACCGCACAGGGTACGAGCAGTACTTC | CASGDRTGYEQYF
TRBD2 | many | TRBJ2-7 | TRBV28 | TGTGCCAGCAGGGGCGGACTAGGACCCTACGAGCAGTACTTC | CASRGGLGPYEQYF